This T cell receptor (beta chain) was obtained from a study of blood T cell repertoires in COVID-19 (dated by TCRdb to the early 2020s). As for the study more broadly: Samples covering the acute and convalescent phases of COVID-19 were provided by collaborators in the United States, Italy and Spain. The prospective study material was composed of cDNA or gDNA derived from T cells, B-cell-depleted T cells, or PBMCs. Deeply sampled blood TCRbeta repertoires from subjects exposed to, actively infected with, or recovered from COVID-19 were included in the dataset. The repertoires were released in a freely available public database meant as a resource for research on the immune response to SARS-CoV-2. The samples were drawn from the first 160 participants of the ongoing ImmuneRACE study and from 950 to 1,500 subjects provided by 6 global collaborators. The sample metadata nearly always contained a de-identified subject ID, COVID-19 status, age in years and sex. Where available, HLA class I and class II types were taken from metadata supplied by the sample provider and were not determined by assay-based typing.

The cysteine opens and the phenylalanine closes a CDR3 of 20 amino acids. Only the CDR3 DNA is retained, 60 bases long and in frame from the first base. From V the trimming removes 0 bases and from J it removes 0 bases, while the gene matches leave 8 bases of the junction unaccounted for. The CDR1 and CDR2 encoded by the germline V gene are SGHTA and FQGNSA. TCRbeta CDR3 regions were amplified from genomic DNA using the immunoSEQ Assay, a bias-controlled multiplex PCR. Concerning the study's data processing: The number of nucleated cells in each sample was estimated by amplification of reference gene primers within the assay. Sequence reads were collapsed and filtered to measure the absolute abundance of every unique TCRbeta CDR3 rearrangement. For each sample, productive Simpson clonality was calculated by taking the square root of Simpson's diversity index across productive rearrangements. TCRdb took over this immuneACCESS table, retaining in-frame rearrangements with V and J assigned. Such tables are incomplete; in checked studies, under half of the missing clones stem from an unresolved V gene, and the remainder is unexplained. V and J calls and clone size are those listed in that table; D and trimming were worked out from the DNA. For this sample the table gives over 100,000 clones, of which more than 75% were detected only once. The top ten constitute 20% to 30% of the sample.

Comment on this clone: Its antigen remains undetermined. Qualities for individual bases were not recorded, and no much larger clone is one base off.

Beyond this particular receptor, the publication reports: Clinical and demographic metadata were provided uncurated, with the amount varying by source and participant.

Collaborating institutions collected whole blood in K2EDTA tubes following their own protocols. Collaborator samples were shipped for TCRbeta analysis as frozen whole blood, isolated PBMCs, or DNA extracted from either sample type. The sample taken for sequencing was peripheral blood. This clonotype was sampled from a man aged 60 to 69 with acute or convalescent COVID-19. The sequence is built from TRBV7-2 and TRBJ2-1; 13 bases in the middle match TRBD2. The CDR3 protein sequence reads: CASSLAPGLAGFISYNEQFF. The sequenced DNA is TGTGCCAGCAGCTTAGCCCCGGGACTAGCGGGATTTATCTCCTACAATGAGCAGTTCTTC. With the rest looked up from the reference TRBV7-2 and TRBJ2-1 genes rather than sequenced, the full variable domain is GAGVSQSPSNKVTEKGKDVELRCDPISGHTALYWYRQSLGQGLEFLIYFQGNSAPDKSGLPSDRFSAERTGGSVSTLTIQRTQQEDSAVYLCASSLAPGLAGFISYNEQFFGPGTRLTVL.